A selection of T cell receptor beta chains follows, all from one sample in a study of control samples from healthy donors and cancer patients. This table comes from immunoSEQ multiplex PCR, and its TCRdb copy is limited to in-frame clones, with some not included. Counted here are some 22,000 clones, roughly 85% occurring once; the ten biggest clones make up over 35%. The sequenced material came from PBMCs. The receptors here all came from a man between 60 and 75 years old with head and neck cancer. The CDR3 runs from the conserved cysteine through the conserved F or W. D genes are given only for firm matches. Not every row has a clone size; where given, it reads once, few, many or a size class.

V: TRBV7-2
J: TRBJ2-7
size: NA
D: NA
CDR3: CASSLVPHEQYF
DNA: TGTGCCAGCAGCTTAGTGCCCCACGAGCAGTACTTC

V: TRBV2
J: TRBJ1-1
size: NA
D: TRBD1
CDR3: CARSDRGYRTEAFF
DNA: TGTGCCAGGTCGGACAGGGGTTATCGAACTGAAGCTTTCTTT

V: TRBV5-6
J: TRBJ1-1
size: NA
D: NA
CDR3: CASSLRQVGAFF
DNA: TGTGCCAGCAGCTTACGCCAAGTTGGCGCTTTCTTT

V: TRBV23-1
J: TRBJ1-5
size: NA
D: NA
CDR3: CASSQSAHGQPQHF
DNA: TGCGCCAGCAGTCAATCCGCGCATGGACAGCCCCAGCATTTT

V: TRBV4-1
J: TRBJ1-3
size: NA
D: NA
CDR3: CASSTTGAGNTIYF
DNA: TGCGCCAGCTCGACTACGGGAGCTGGAAACACCATATATTTT

V: TRBV6-5
J: TRBJ1-1
size: once
D: TRBD1
CDR3: CASSQLFKTGRSFF
DNA: TGTGCCAGCAGTCAGCTATTTAAGACAGGGCGGTCTTTCTTT

V: TRBV11-2
J: TRBJ2-5
size: NA
D: TRBD2
CDR3: CASRKLAGFQETQYF
DNA: TGTGCCAGCAGGAAACTAGCGGGGTTTCAAGAGACCCAGTACTTC

V: TRBV11-2
J: TRBJ2-5
size: NA
D: NA
CDR3: CASSLPHGHQETQYF
DNA: TGTGCCAGCAGCCTCCCCCACGGGCACCAAGAGACCCAGTACTTC

V: TRBV2
J: TRBJ2-5
size: NA
D: TRBD2
CDR3: CASSLLAGESETQYF
DNA: TGTGCCAGCAGTCTTTTAGCGGGAGAATCGGAGACCCAGTACTTC

V: TRBV5-6
J: TRBJ2-3
size: NA
D: TRBD2
CDR3: CASSLGLAGDTQYF
DNA: TGTGCCAGCAGCTTGGGGCTAGCGGGAGATACGCAGTATTTT

V: TRBV29-1
J: TRBJ2-1
size: NA
D: TRBD2
CDR3: CSVERDYYYNEQFF
DNA: TGCAGCGTTGAGCGGGACTACTACTACAATGAGCAGTTCTTC

V: TRBV5-1
J: TRBJ2-1
size: NA
D: NA
CDR3: CASSFQGYYEQFF
DNA: TGCGCCAGCAGCTTTCAGGGGTATTATGAGCAGTTCTTC

V: TRBV5-1
J: TRBJ1-2
size: NA
D: TRBD1
CDR3: CASSSQGDYYGYTF
DNA: TGCGCCAGCAGCTCCCAGGGGGACTACTATGGCTACACCTTC

V: TRBV25-1
J: TRBJ1-1
size: NA
D: NA
CDR3: CASSERGVGFFTEAFF
DNA: TGTGCCAGCAGCGAAAGGGGGGTCGGTTTTTTCACTGAAGCTTTCTTT

V: TRBV5-1
J: TRBJ2-5
size: NA
D: NA
CDR3: CASSLVGAGQGETQYF
DNA: TGCGCCAGCAGCTTGGTGGGGGCAGGCCAGGGGGAGACCCAGTACTTC

V: TRBV10-3
J: TRBJ1-1
size: NA
D: NA
CDR3: CAISESKGRMNTEAFF
DNA: TGTGCCATCAGTGAGTCGAAAGGGAGGATGAACACTGAAGCTTTCTTT

V: TRBV7-8
J: TRBJ2-1
size: NA
D: TRBD2
CDR3: CASSTRLATYNEQFF
DNA: TGTGCCAGCAGCACCCGACTAGCGACTTACAATGAGCAGTTCTTC

V: TRBV9
J: TRBJ2-5
size: NA
D: NA
CDR3: CASSEGETQYF
DNA: TGTGCCAGCAGCGAGGGGGAGACCCAGTACTTC

V: TRBV7-2
J: TRBJ2-2
size: NA
D: TRBD1
CDR3: CASSPRQGSGELFF
DNA: TGTGCCAGCAGCCCTAGACAGGGGTCCGGGGAGCTGTTTTTT

V: TRBV5-1
J: TRBJ2-7
size: NA
D: TRBD1
CDR3: CASRAGTGRYEQYF
DNA: TGCGCCAGCAGAGCCGGGACAGGGAGATACGAGCAGTACTTC

V: TRBV4-2
J: TRBJ1-2
size: NA
D: TRBD1
CDR3: CASSQGQGVNYGYTF
DNA: TGTGCCAGCAGCCAAGGGCAGGGGGTAAACTATGGCTACACCTTC

V: TRBV7-6
J: TRBJ2-1
size: NA
D: NA
CDR3: CASSRAVYNEQFF
DNA: TGTGCCAGCAGCCGGGCGGTTTACAATGAGCAGTTCTTC

V: TRBV5-1
J: TRBJ1-1
size: NA
D: NA
CDR3: CASSLVAQGVEAFF
DNA: TGCGCCAGCAGCTTGGTAGCGCAAGGCGTCGAAGCTTTCTTT

V: TRBV6-6
J: TRBJ1-1
size: NA
D: NA
CDR3: CASTFTSIFEAFF
DNA: TGTGCCAGCACTTTTACCTCGATTTTTGAAGCTTTCTTT

V: TRBV27
J: TRBJ2-2
size: once
D: NA
CDR3: CASSLTTGELFF
DNA: TGTGCCAGCAGTTTAACGACCGGGGAGCTGTTTTTT

V: TRBV10-2
J: TRBJ2-5
size: NA
D: NA
CDR3: CASSEVAAGQETQYF
DNA: TGCGCCAGCAGTGAGGTAGCGGCAGGCCAAGAGACCCAGTACTTC

V: TRBV7-3
J: TRBJ2-3
size: NA
D: TRBD2
CDR3: CASSSSGNTDTQYF
DNA: TGTGCCAGCAGTTCTAGCGGAAACACAGATACGCAGTATTTT

V: TRBV11-2
J: TRBJ1-1
size: NA
D: NA
CDR3: CASSPHTGQSEAFF
DNA: TGTGCCAGCAGCCCGCATACTGGACAGAGTGAAGCTTTCTTT

V: TRBV6-6
J: TRBJ1-1
size: NA
D: TRBD1
CDR3: CASSYPNRQGYTEAFF
DNA: TGTGCCAGCAGTTACCCCAACAGACAGGGTTACACTGAAGCTTTCTTT

V: TRBV7-3
J: TRBJ2-1
size: once
D: NA
CDR3: CASSLRRTYNEQFF
DNA: TGTGCCAGCAGCTTAAGGAGGACGTACAATGAGCAGTTCTTC

V: TRBV4-2
J: TRBJ1-6
size: NA
D: NA
CDR3: CASSQFYSAGDSPLHF
DNA: TGTGCCAGCAGCCAATTCTATTCCGCGGGAGATTCACCCCTCCACTTT

V: TRBV6-6
J: TRBJ2-2
size: NA
D: TRBD2
CDR3: CASSGTSGRTGELFF
DNA: TGTGCCAGCAGTGGGACTAGCGGGAGAACCGGGGAGCTGTTTTTT

V: TRBV2
J: TRBJ2-6
size: NA
D: TRBD1
CDR3: CASQSSAGGFSGANVLTF
DNA: TGTGCCAGCCAGTCGTCCGCAGGGGGATTCTCTGGGGCCAACGTCCTGACTTTC

V: TRBV7-2
J: TRBJ2-1
size: NA
D: NA
CDR3: CASSLTQRTTWNEQFF
DNA: TGTGCCAGCAGCTTAACCCAGCGGACGACCTGGAATGAGCAGTTCTTC

V: TRBV19
J: TRBJ2-1
size: NA
D: NA
CDR3: CASSTRPPNEQFF
DNA: TGTGCCAGTAGTACCCGCCCTCCCAATGAGCAGTTCTTC

V: TRBV19
J: TRBJ1-5
size: NA
D: NA
CDR3: CASSIGQGAQPQHF
DNA: TGTGCCAGTAGTATAGGGCAGGGCGCCCAGCCCCAGCATTTT

V: TRBV9
J: TRBJ2-4
size: NA
D: NA
CDR3: CASSVDGLGGRNIQYF
DNA: TGTGCCAGCAGCGTAGACGGCCTGGGGGGAAGAAACATTCAGTACTTC

V: TRBV9
J: TRBJ2-1
size: NA
D: NA
CDR3: CASGRDGVGYNEQFF
DNA: TGTGCCAGCGGCAGGGACGGTGTGGGTTACAATGAGCAGTTCTTC

V: TRBV7-8
J: TRBJ2-5
size: NA
D: NA
CDR3: CASSFNYRVVGETQYF
DNA: TGTGCCAGCAGCTTTAACTACAGGGTAGTAGGGGAGACCCAGTACTTC

V: TRBV5-1
J: TRBJ2-5
size: NA
D: TRBD2
CDR3: CASSSGGQETQYF
DNA: TGCGCCAGCAGCTCCGGGGGGCAAGAGACCCAGTACTTC

V: TRBV2
J: TRBJ1-5
size: NA
D: NA
CDR3: CASRPTGLEAQHF
DNA: TGTGCCAGCAGACCTACAGGGTTGGAAGCCCAGCATTTT

V: TRBV18
J: TRBJ1-5
size: NA
D: NA
CDR3: CASSPQGLGNQPQHF
DNA: TGTGCCAGCTCTCCTCAGGGACTTGGCAATCAGCCCCAGCATTTT

V: TRBV7-8
J: TRBJ1-3
size: NA
D: NA
CDR3: CASSPHGGGGNTIYF
DNA: TGTGCCAGCAGCCCCCACGGGGGAGGAGGAAACACCATATATTTT

V: TRBV3-1/TRBV3-2
J: TRBJ2-3
size: NA
D: NA
CDR3: CASSQDTRGDTQYF
DNA: TGTGCCAGCAGCCAAGATACCAGGGGAGATACGCAGTATTTT

V: TRBV12-3/TRBV12-4
J: TRBJ2-1
size: NA
D: NA
CDR3: CASGYNEQFF
DNA: TGTGCCAGCGGATACAATGAGCAGTTCTTC

V: TRBV5-4
J: TRBJ2-5
size: NA
D: TRBD1
CDR3: CASSIGQEETQYF
DNA: TGTGCCAGCAGCATAGGACAGGAAGAGACCCAGTACTTC